This T cell receptor beta chain is drawn from a study of beta chain features in type 1 diabetes (dated by TCRdb to between 2018 and 2020). A note on the overall study: Mean age, gender distribution, total cell number and subset yield were not different between patients and healthy donors. A total of 107,917,701 sorted cells were examined across all samples, and the number of cells per subset was strongly correlated with RNA yield. In the study, recently diagnosed type 1 diabetes patients and matched healthy donors were compared on the TCRB repertoires of their sorted circulating CD4+ T cell subsets. Naive and central memory subsets were obtained from all 30 or so donors, but regulatory and stem cell-like memory subsets were isolated from only 8 patients and about 8 healthy donors.

The entire amount of isolated RNA was reverse transcribed using the High Capacity cDNA Reverse Transcription Kit, so the sequenced TCRB transcripts were expressed ones. Deep immunoSEQ sequencing was performed on naive, central memory and regulatory T cell samples, with an average of roughly 3.6 million total reads per sample. Sorted cells were lysed in RLT buffer, and RNA was extracted using DNase-treated RNeasy Micro or Mini kits according to cell number. To prevent cross-contamination, each cell subset was processed individually, whereas patient and healthy donor samples were processed jointly. TCRB sequences were amplified from cDNA with the immunoSEQ multiplex PCR, producing 87-bp fragments spanning the CDR3 region. The amplicons were sequenced using the Illumina HiSeq platform. Processing in the source paper ran as follows. PCR bias was computationally corrected using synthetic template baselines, reads within Hamming distance 2 were collapsed, and singletons that could not be merged were discarded. Reads were aligned to IMGT to assign V, D and J genes, CDR3 length, and insertions or deletions at six rearrangement sites. Within each subset, clonotype counts were normalized to the number of sorted cells before true diversity and Gini coefficients were calculated with the tcR R package. Repertoire sharing was quantified using the overlap coefficient calculated on TCRB nucleotide sequences. Out-of-frame TCRB sequences from naive cells were analyzed to stand in for the pre-selection repertoire. TCRdb took this table from immuneACCESS and kept in-frame rearrangements with V and J called. Such tables lack part of the clones; where checked against another copy, unresolved V genes explain under half of the gap, and the rest is unexplained. V and J calls and clone size follow that table, whereas D and trimming were derived from the DNA. The sample records fewer than 500,000 clones, approximately 15% of which are singletons. Under 0.04% of the sample belongs to the ten largest clones.

From each donor, a single peripheral blood sample of about 110 mL on average was drawn into heparinised tubes. A BD FACSAria II was used to sort naive, central memory, regulatory and stem cell-like memory CD4+ T cells with a panel that included CD45RO, CCR7, CD25, CD127, CD95 and CD27. Every sorted population had a purity above 95%. PBMCs were separated immediately by Lymphoprep density gradient centrifugation and were stained directly, without being cultured. To minimize batch effects, samples were stained and sorted in pairs, one healthy donor with one patient per experiment. V loses 7 bases, J loses 1 base, and the germline ends lie 13 bases apart. Sequences SQVTM (CDR1) and ANQGSEA (CDR2) are obtained from the germline V gene. The CDR3 covers 14 residues, taking in both the cysteine and the phenylalanine. Just CDR3 DNA is preserved here, 42 bases in frame from base 1. Overall study outcomes, separate from this receptor: Naive, central memory and regulatory TCRB repertoires appeared to be more similar among patients than among healthy donors. In all four CD4+ subsets, TCRB CDR3 length was moderately but significantly shorter in type 1 diabetes patients. Shorter templates might be favored by PCR, yet because patient and control samples were amplified and corrected together, any such skew would affect both groups equally. Because the HLA sub-analyses included only small numbers of individuals, any influence of HLA type on TCRB rearrangement was left unresolved. At VDJ recombination sites, type 1 diabetes patients had fewer insertions and more deleted nucleotides, which implies abnormalities in thymic rearrangement. Because cDNA rather than genomic DNA was sequenced, highly expressing activated cells could have been over-represented, although no difference in activation and CD3 levels was found between groups.

A word on this clone: This clone's antigen is unknown. Base qualities are missing; no much larger clone stands one base away.

The sequencing input was naive CD4+ T cells from blood. The sample's cell subset or site, from its label and the paper: true naive CD4+ T cells. Recombination joined TRBV29-1 with TRBJ2-2, and the D gene may be TRBD2, 5 bases matching. The TCR sequence derives from a man aged 30 to 39 in good health. CDR3 reads: CSAEGHENTGELFF. The nucleotide sequence is TGCAGCGCCGAGGGTCACGAGAACACCGGGGAGCTGTTTTTT.